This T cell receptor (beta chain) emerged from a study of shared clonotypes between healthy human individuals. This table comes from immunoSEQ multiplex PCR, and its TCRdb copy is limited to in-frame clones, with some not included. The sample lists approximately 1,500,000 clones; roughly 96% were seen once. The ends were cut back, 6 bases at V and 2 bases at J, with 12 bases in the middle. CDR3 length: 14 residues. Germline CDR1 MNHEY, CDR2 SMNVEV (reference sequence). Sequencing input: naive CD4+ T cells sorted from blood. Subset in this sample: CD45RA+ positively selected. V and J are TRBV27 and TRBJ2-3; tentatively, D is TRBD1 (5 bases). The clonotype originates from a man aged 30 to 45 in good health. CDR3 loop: CASSRTHVTDTQYF. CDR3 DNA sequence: TGTGCCAGCAGCCGGACACATGTCACAGATACGCAGTATTTT.